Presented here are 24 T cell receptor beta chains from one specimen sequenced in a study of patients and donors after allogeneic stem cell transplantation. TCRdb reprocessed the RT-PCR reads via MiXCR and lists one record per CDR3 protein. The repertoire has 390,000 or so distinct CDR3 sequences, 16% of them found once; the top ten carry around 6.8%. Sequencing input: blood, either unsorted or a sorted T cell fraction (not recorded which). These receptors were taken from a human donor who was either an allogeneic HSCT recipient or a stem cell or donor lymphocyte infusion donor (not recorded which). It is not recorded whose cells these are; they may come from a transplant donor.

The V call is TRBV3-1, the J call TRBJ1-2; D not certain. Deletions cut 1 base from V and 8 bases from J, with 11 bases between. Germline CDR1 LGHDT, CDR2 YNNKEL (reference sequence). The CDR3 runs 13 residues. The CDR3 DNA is TGTGCCAGCAGCCAAGCCGGTATGAGAGGCTACACCTTC. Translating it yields CASSQAGMRGYTF.

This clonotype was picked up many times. The CDR3 spells CAWSVLKGSYEQYF. CDR3 in DNA: TGTGCCTGGAGTGTACTTAAAGGCTCCTACGAGCAGTACTTC. The rearrangement uses TRBV30 and TRBJ2-7; D is uncertain. CDR3 length: 14 residues. The V end was cut by 0 bases, the J end by 0 bases, with 9 bases between. Germline-derived CDR1 and CDR2 are GTSNPN and SVGIG (reference sequence).

Written as DNA, the CDR3 is TGCGCCAGCAGCCAGATGAGCGGGAGGCCCCAAGAGACCCAGTACTTC. Its protein product is CASSQMSGRPQETQYF. V usage is TRBV4-1 and J usage is TRBJ2-5; the match to TRBD2 covers 9 bases. The V gene end was trimmed by 3 bases and the J gene end by 1 base; junction bases not matched to a gene: 6. CDR1 is MGHRA and CDR2 is YSYEKL in the germline V gene. The CDR3 is made up of 16 amino acids.

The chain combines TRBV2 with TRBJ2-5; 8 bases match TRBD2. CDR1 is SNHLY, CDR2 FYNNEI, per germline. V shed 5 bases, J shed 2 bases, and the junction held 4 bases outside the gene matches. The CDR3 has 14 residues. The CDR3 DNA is TGTGCCAGCAGTCTCCGGGGGGGACAAGAGACCCAGTACTTC. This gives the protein CASSLRGGQETQYF.

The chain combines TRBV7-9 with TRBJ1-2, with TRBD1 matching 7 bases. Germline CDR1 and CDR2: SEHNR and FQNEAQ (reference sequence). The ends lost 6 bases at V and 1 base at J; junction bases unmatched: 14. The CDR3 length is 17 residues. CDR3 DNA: TGTGCCAGCAGAAAAACCCCCGGACAGGATTATAACTATGGCTACACCTTC. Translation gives CASRKTPGQDYNYGYTF.

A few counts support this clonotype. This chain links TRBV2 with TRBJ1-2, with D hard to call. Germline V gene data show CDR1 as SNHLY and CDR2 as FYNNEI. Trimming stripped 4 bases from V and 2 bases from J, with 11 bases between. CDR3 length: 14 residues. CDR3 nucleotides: TGTGCCAGCAGTGGTGACACGGTAAACTATGGCTACACCTTC. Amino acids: CASSGDTVNYGYTF.

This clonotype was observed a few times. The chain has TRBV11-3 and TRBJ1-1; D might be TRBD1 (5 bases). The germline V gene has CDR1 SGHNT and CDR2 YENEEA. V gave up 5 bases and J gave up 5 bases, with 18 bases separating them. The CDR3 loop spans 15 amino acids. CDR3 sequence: CASSPRQTRGTEAFF. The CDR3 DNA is TGTGCCAGCAGCCCACGCCAGACTCGGGGGACTGAAGCTTTCTTT.

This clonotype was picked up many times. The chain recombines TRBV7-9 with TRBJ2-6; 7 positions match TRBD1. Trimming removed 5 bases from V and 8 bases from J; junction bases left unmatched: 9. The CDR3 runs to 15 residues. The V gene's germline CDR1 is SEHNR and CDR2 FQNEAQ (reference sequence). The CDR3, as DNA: TGTGCCAGCAGCGTACAGGGGTCGTCTCCCAACGTCCTGACTTTC. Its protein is CASSVQGSSPNVLTF.

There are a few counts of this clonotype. Written as DNA, the CDR3 is TGTGCCAGCAACCCCTCGGGCGGGGGGATCTGGGATACGCAGTATTTT. Its protein product is CASNPSGGGIWDTQYF. The chain links TRBV6-1 to TRBJ2-3, with 8 bases fitting TRBD2. J was trimmed by 6 bases and V by 7 bases; bases with no gene match: 15. Germline V gives CDR1 MNHNS, CDR2 SASEGT. The CDR3 covers 16 residues.

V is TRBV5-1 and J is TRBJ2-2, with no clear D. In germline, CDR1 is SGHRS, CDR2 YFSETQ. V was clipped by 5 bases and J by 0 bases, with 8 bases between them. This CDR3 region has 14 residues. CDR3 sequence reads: CASRSQSNTGELFF. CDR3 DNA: TGCGCCAGCAGAAGCCAGTCGAACACCGGGGAGCTGTTTTTT.

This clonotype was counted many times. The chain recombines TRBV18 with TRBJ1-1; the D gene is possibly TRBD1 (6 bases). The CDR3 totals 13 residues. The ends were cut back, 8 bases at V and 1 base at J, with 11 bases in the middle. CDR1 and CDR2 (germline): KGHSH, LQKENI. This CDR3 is CASSGQPNTEAFF. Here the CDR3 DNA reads TGTGCCAGCAGCGGACAGCCGAACACTGAAGCTTTCTTT.

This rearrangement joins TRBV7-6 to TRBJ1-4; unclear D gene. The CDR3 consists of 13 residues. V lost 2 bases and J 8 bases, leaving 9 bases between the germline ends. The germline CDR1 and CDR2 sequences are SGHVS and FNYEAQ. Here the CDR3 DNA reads TGTGCCAGCAGCTTAAGGATTGCGGAAAAACTGTTTTTT. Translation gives CASSLRIAEKLFF.

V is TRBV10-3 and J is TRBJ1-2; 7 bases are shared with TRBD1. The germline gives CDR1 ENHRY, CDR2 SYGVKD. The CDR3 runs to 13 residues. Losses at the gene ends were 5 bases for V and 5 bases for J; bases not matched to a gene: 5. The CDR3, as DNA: TGTGCCATCAGTTCAACAGGGGCTTATGGCTACACCTTC. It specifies CAISSTGAYGYTF.

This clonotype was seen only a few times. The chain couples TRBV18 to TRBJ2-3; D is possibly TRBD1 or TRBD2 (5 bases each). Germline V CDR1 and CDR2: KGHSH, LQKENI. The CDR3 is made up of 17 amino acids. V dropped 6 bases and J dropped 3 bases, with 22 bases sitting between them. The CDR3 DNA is TGTGCCAGCTCCCGAGGGACGGACAACCCAAGGACAGATACGCAGTATTTT. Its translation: CASSRGTDNPRTDTQYF.

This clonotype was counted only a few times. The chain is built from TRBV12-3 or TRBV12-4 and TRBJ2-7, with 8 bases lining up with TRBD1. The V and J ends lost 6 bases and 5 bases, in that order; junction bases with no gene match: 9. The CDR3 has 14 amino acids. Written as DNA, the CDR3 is TGTGCCAGCAGCCCACACGACAGGGGAGACGAGCAGTACTTC. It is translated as CASSPHDRGDEQYF.

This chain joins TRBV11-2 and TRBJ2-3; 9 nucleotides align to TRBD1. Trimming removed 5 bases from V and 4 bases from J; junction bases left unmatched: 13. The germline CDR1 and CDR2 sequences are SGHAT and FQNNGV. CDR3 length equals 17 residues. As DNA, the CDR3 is TGTGCCAGCAGCCCCGAGGACAGGGGCGTTGGTCCAGATACGCAGTATTTT. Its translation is CASSPEDRGVGPDTQYF. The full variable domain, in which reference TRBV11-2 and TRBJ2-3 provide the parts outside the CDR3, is EAGVAQSPRYKIIEKRQSVAFWCNPISGHATLYWYQQILGQGPKLLIQFQNNGVVDDSQLPKDRFSAERLKGVDSTLKIQPAKLEDSAVYLCASSPEDRGVGPDTQYFGPGTRLTVL.

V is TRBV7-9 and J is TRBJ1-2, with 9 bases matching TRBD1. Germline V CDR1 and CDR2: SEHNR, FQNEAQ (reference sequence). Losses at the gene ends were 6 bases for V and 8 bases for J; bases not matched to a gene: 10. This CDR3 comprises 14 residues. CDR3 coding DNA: TGTGCCAGCAGACTAACAGGGGGCGCGGAGGGCTACACCTTC. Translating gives CASRLTGGAEGYTF.

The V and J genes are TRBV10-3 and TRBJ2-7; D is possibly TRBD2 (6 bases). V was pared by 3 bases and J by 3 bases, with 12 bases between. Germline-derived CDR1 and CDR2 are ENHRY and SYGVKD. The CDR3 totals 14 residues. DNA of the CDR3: TGTGCCATCAGTGAAAGCTGGCGGGGCTACGAGCAGTACTTC. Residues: CAISESWRGYEQYF.

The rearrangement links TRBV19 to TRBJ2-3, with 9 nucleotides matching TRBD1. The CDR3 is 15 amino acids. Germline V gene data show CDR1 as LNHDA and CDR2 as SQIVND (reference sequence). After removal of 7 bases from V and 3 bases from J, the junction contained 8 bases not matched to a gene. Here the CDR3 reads CASKDRGFGTDTQYF. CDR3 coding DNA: TGTGCCAGTAAAGACAGGGGGTTCGGGACAGATACGCAGTATTTT.

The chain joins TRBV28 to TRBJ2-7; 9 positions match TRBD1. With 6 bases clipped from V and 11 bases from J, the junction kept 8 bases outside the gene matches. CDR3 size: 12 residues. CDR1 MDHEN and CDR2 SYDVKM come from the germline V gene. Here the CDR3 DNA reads TGTGCCAGCAGCCTCCTTGACAGGGGGAAGTACTTC. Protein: CASSLLDRGKYF.

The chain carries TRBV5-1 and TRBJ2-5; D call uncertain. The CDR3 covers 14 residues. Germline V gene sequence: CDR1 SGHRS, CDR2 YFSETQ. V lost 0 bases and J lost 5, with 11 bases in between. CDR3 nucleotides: TGCGCCAGCAGCTTGGATATATTTATCGAGACCCAGTACTTC. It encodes CASSLDIFIETQYF.

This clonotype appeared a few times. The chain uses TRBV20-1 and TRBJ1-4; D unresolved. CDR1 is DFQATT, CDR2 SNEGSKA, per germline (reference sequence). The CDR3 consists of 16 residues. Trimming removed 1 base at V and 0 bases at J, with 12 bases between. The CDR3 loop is CSARGHPSATNEKLFF. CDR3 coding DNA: TGCAGTGCTAGAGGGCATCCATCGGCAACTAATGAAAAACTGTTTTTT.

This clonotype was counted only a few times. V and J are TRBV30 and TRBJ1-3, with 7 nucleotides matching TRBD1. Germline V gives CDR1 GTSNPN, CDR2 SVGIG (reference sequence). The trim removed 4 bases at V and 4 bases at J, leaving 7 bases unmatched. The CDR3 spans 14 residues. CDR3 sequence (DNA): TGTGCCTGGAATCCAGACAGGGTCGGAAACACCATATATTTT. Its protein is CAWNPDRVGNTIYF.

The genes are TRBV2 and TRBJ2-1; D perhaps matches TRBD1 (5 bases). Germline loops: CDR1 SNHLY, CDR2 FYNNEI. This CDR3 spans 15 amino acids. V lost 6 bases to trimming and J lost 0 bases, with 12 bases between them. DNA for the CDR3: TGTGCCAGCAGGGCTGGACACAGCTCCTACAATGAGCAGTTCTTC. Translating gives CASRAGHSSYNEQFF.